These 25 T cell receptor beta chains originate from one sample sequenced in a study of OX40 agonist ivuxolimab in advanced cancers. The assay was immunoSEQ multiplex PCR, and TCRdb's table has in-frame clones only and misses some. The sample lists roughly 71,000 clones; roughly 88% were seen once. This sample comprised CD4+ or CD8+ T cells sorted from blood, obtained in a trial of the OX40 agonist ivuxolimab. These receptors were collected from an adult with an advanced solid tumor such as melanoma, head and neck, liver or kidney cancer.

The J gene is TRBJ2-5, the V gene TRBV6-5; D uncertain. V was pared by 1 base and J by 0 bases, with 12 bases between. This CDR3 contains 16 residues. Germline V gives CDR1 MNHEY, CDR2 SVGAGI. As DNA, the CDR3 is TGTGCCAGCAGTTACTTAGGAGAAGGGTACCAAGAGACCCAGTACTTC. This translates into CASSYLGEGYQETQYF.

The J gene is TRBJ1-2, the V gene TRBV28; 12 nucleotides align to TRBD1. CDR1 and CDR2 from the germline V gene are MDHEN and SYDVKM. The CDR3 length is 17 residues. The V segment lost 5 bases and the J segment 7 bases; nucleotides outside the gene matches: 14. CDR3 amino acids: CASSLGGGGQGASGYTF. The DNA of the CDR3 is TGTGCCAGCAGTCTAGGAGGCGGGGGACAGGGGGCATCTGGCTACACCTTC.

This clone was counted once. V usage is TRBV2 and J usage is TRBJ2-1; D is unresolved. Trimming shortened V by 9 bases and J by 9 bases, and 21 bases separated the two germline ends. This CDR3 spans 14 amino acids. CDR1 and CDR2 from the germline V gene are SNHLY and FYNNEI. The CDR3 spells CASCRLQSVPEQFF. The CDR3, as DNA: TGTGCCAGTTGCAGGCTACAATCCGTTCCTGAGCAGTTCTTC.

The chain links TRBV15 to TRBJ2-5; D might be TRBD2 (6 bases). The CDR3 consists of 14 residues. The germline V and J ends were trimmed by 5 bases and 5 bases, with 15 bases remaining between them. Germline V CDR1 and CDR2: LNHNV, YYDKDF (reference sequence). In nucleotides, the CDR3 is TGTGCCACCAGCCTGCGAGGAGGGTCGGAGACCCAGTACTTC. Its protein is CATSLRGGSETQYF.

V and J are TRBV7-9 and TRBJ2-3, with D maybe TRBD1 (6 bases). CDR3 length equals 15 residues. CDR1 and CDR2 (germline): SEHNR, FQNEAQ (reference sequence). Trimming removed 2 bases at V and 4 bases at J, with 13 bases between. The CDR3 spells CASSLRNRVPDTQYF. Written as DNA, the CDR3 is TGTGCCAGCAGCTTACGGAACAGGGTGCCAGATACGCAGTATTTT.

V usage is TRBV6-6 and J usage is TRBJ2-2; the D call may be TRBD1 or TRBD2 (5 bases each). This CDR3 is 14 amino acids long. Germline V lookup: CDR1 MNHNY, CDR2 SVGAGI (reference sequence). V lost 6 bases and J 3 bases, leaving 11 bases between the germline ends. DNA for the CDR3: TGTGCCAGCAGCAGGGACCCTTACACCGGGGAGCTGTTTTTT. Translating gives CASSRDPYTGELFF.

This clone was detected once. The rearrangement joins TRBV7-9 to TRBJ2-7; D is uncertain. V dropped 1 base and J dropped 0 bases, with 7 bases sitting between them. CDR1 is SEHNR, CDR2 FQNEAQ, per germline (reference sequence). The CDR3 spans 14 residues. CDR3: CASSLGSSSYEQYF. The DNA for the CDR3 is TGTGCCAGCAGCTTAGGGTCCAGCTCCTACGAGCAGTACTTC.

This clone was seen only once. The rearrangement uses TRBV27 and TRBJ2-7; D not resolved. V lost 3 bases and J lost 6, with 3 bases in between. Germline loops: CDR1 MNHEY, CDR2 SMNVEV (reference sequence). The CDR3 sequence is 10 residues long. For the CDR3, the DNA is TGTGCCAGCAGTTTGGGCGAGCAGTACTTC. It yields the protein CASSLGEQYF.

The chain couples TRBV5-6 to TRBJ2-3; D gene uncertain. The CDR3 is 12 residues long. CDR1 is SGHDT and CDR2 is YYEEEE in the germline V gene. The V end was cut by 4 bases, the J end by 7 bases, with 10 bases between. CDR3 coding DNA: TGTGCCAGCAGCGCCTCTTGGAATACGCAGTATTTT. Encoded protein: CASSASWNTQYF.

The gene calls are TRBV19 and TRBJ1-1, with D perhaps TRBD1 (6 bases). The CDR3 loop spans 15 amino acids. Germline CDR1 and CDR2: LNHDA and SQIVND (reference sequence). V lost 3 bases and J 6 bases, leaving 17 bases between the germline ends. The CDR3 nucleotides read TGTGCCAGTAGTATCGGGGGCGAGGTTCGGGCTGAAGCTTTCTTT. This gives the protein CASSIGGEVRAEAFF.

The rearrangement joins TRBV5-1 to TRBJ2-7; D unresolved. The CDR3 loop spans 14 amino acids. In germline, CDR1 is SGHRS, CDR2 YFSETQ. V lost 6 bases, J lost 0 bases, and 13 bases lay in between. The CDR3 loop reads CASKGPLNSYEQYF. DNA of the CDR3: TGCGCCAGCAAGGGTCCCCTCAACTCCTACGAGCAGTACTTC.

This clone was found a few times. The gene calls are TRBV6-5 and TRBJ2-7; TRBD1 matches 10 bases. V dropped 5 bases and J dropped 3; count of bases not matched to a gene: 7. Germline values: CDR1 MNHEY, CDR2 SVGAGI. This CDR3 comprises 15 residues. CDR3 protein: CASSGDRGGIYEQYF. CDR3 nucleotides: TGTGCCAGCAGTGGGGACAGGGGTGGTATCTACGAGCAGTACTTC.

The V gene is TRBV28, the J gene TRBJ2-7; weak D call: TRBD2 (5 bases). Germline V lookup: CDR1 MDHEN, CDR2 SYDVKM. V was cut by 6 bases and J by 3 bases, with 18 bases left in between. This CDR3 has 15 amino acids. CDR3 sequence reads: CASRAPLGAGYEQYF. The CDR3, as DNA: TGTGCCAGCAGGGCACCCTTGGGCGCGGGCTACGAGCAGTACTTC.

The J gene is TRBJ1-4, the V gene TRBV20-1, with D possibly TRBD1 on 5 matching bases. V dropped 5 bases and J dropped 12 bases, with 13 bases sitting between them. Germline assignment: CDR1 DFQATT and CDR2 SNEGSKA (reference sequence). CDR3 size: 11 residues. The CDR3 sequence: CSAQGTVQLFF. In DNA, the CDR3 is TGCAGTGCTCAAGGGACCGTCCAACTGTTTTTT.

The J gene is TRBJ2-2, the V gene TRBV7-9; D is unresolved. Germline V gene data show CDR1 as SEHNR and CDR2 as FQNEAQ (reference sequence). This CDR3 contains 12 residues. The V gene lost 1 base and the J gene lost 3 bases, with 0 bases spanning the gap. In DNA, the CDR3 is TGTGCCAGCAGCTTAGACACCGGGGAGCTGTTTTTT. It encodes CASSLDTGELFF.

The chain links TRBV7-9 to TRBJ1-1, with D uncertain. This CDR3 has 13 residues. Trimming took 5 bases from V and 11 from J, leaving 18 bases between them. Germline-derived CDR1 and CDR2 are SEHNR and FQNEAQ (reference sequence). The CDR3 DNA follows: TGTGCCAGCAGCAGCGCAGGTGCCCAAAGGGCTTTCTTT. Its protein is CASSSAGAQRAFF.

This clone counts as medium-sized (0.01 to 0.1%). The rearrangement joins TRBV7-2 to TRBJ1-4; TRBD1 might be the D (6 bases). The V end was cut by 1 base, the J end by 0 bases, with 12 bases between. Germline loops: CDR1 SGHTA, CDR2 FQGNSA. The CDR3 is 17 residues long. The CDR3 reads CASSLVADRTTNEKLFF. Here the CDR3 DNA reads TGTGCCAGCAGCTTAGTTGCTGACAGGACAACTAATGAAAAACTGTTTTTT.

This chain joins TRBV28 and TRBJ2-5; maybe TRBD2 (5 bases). The CDR3 is made up of 12 amino acids. The V gene lost 7 bases and the J gene lost 0 bases, with 6 bases spanning the gap. Looked up from germline, CDR1 is MDHEN and CDR2 is SYDVKM. This chain's CDR3 is CASKDYQETQYF. The CDR3 nucleotides read TGTGCCAGCAAGGACTACCAAGAGACCCAGTACTTC.

There are a few counts of this clone. The V gene is TRBV15, the J gene TRBJ2-1; TRBD2 matches at 9 bases. In germline, CDR1 is LNHNV, CDR2 YYDKDF (reference sequence). J gave up 9 bases and V 1 base, and 4 bases lay outside the gene matches. This CDR3 spans 14 amino acids. The CDR3 nucleotides are TGTGCCACCAGCAGAGGGGGAGCGGGAGGTGAGCAGTTCTTC. Encoded protein: CATSRGGAGGEQFF. Variable domain in full (rest from reference TRBV15 and TRBJ2-1): DAMVIQNPRYQVTQFGKPVTLSCSQTLNHNVMYWYQQKSSQAPKLLFHYYDKDFNNEADTPDNFQSRRPNTSFCFLDIRSPGLGDTAMYLCATSRGGAGGEQFFGPGTRLTVL.

V usage is TRBV7-6 and J usage is TRBJ2-7; tentatively, D is TRBD1 (5 bases). The CDR3 contains 13 residues. The germline V gene has CDR1 SGHVS and CDR2 FNYEAQ. The V end was cut by 1 base, the J end by 5 bases, with 9 bases between. The CDR3 loop reads CASSLGQGDEQYF. CDR3 nucleotide sequence: TGTGCCAGCAGCTTAGGCCAGGGTGACGAGCAGTACTTC.

The chain joins TRBV7-2 to TRBJ2-3; 7 nucleotides match TRBD2. The CDR3 has 19 residues. V gave up 0 bases and J gave up 0 bases; unmatched junction bases: 12. Germline assignment: CDR1 SGHTA and CDR2 FQGNSA. CDR3 DNA sequence: TGTGCCAGCAGCTTAGCCCTAGCTGCTGGCGGGAGTAGCACAGATACGCAGTATTTT. This encodes CASSLALAAGGSSTDTQYF.

The chain uses TRBV5-1 and TRBJ2-5, with 9 bases identical to TRBD1. Germline trimming cut 4 bases from V and 2 bases from J; bases unmatched to any gene: 6. This CDR3 spans 15 amino acids. Germline lookup yields CDR1 SGHRS and CDR2 YFSETQ. The CDR3 nucleotides read TGCGCCAGCAGCGCCGGCGGGACAGGGCAAGAGACCCAGTACTTC. It codes for CASSAGGTGQETQYF.

The rearrangement uses TRBV18 and TRBJ2-7; D assignment may be TRBD1 or TRBD2 (5 bases each). The germline V gene has CDR1 KGHSH and CDR2 LQKENI. This CDR3 region has 14 residues. V gave up 3 bases and J gave up 4 bases, with 13 bases separating them. The CDR3 coding sequence is TGTGCCAGCTCACCCGGGACGGTGGGGTACGAGCAGTACTTC. This sequence encodes CASSPGTVGYEQYF.

V usage is TRBV7-2 and J usage is TRBJ1-5; D is uncertain. CDR1 is SGHTA and CDR2 is FQGNSA in the germline V gene. The CDR3 totals 16 residues. V was shortened by 0 bases and J by 7 bases, with 16 bases between the two germline ends. The CDR3 is CASSLAAVVIGQPQHF. In DNA, the CDR3 is TGTGCCAGCAGCTTAGCGGCAGTCGTGATTGGACAGCCCCAGCATTTT.

The sample holds a few counts of this clone. J is TRBJ1-5 and V is TRBV5-6; the D is unclear. Germline CDR1 reads SGHDT; CDR2 reads YYEEEE. The CDR3 has 15 residues. Deletions cut 0 bases from V and 3 bases from J, with 10 bases between. CDR3 DNA: TGTGCCAGCAGCTTGGGGGGTCGGTTCAATCAGCCCCAGCATTTT. Amino acids: CASSLGGRFNQPQHF.